The 20 T cell receptor beta chains in this list originate from one sample, sequenced in a study of PD-1 blockade in classical Hodgkin lymphoma. Method: immunoSEQ multiplex PCR; TCRdb's copy keeps in-frame clones and lacks some. The data contain some 93,000 clones, more than 80% of them singletons. Time point of the sample: cycle 4 day 1 (C4D1), after more than five weeks of nivolumab. Following autologous stem cell transplantation, relapse occurred in every patient, and exposure to brentuximab vedotin varied. The sequenced sample was peripheral blood mononuclear cells (PBMCs), obtained before the fourth cycle of nivolumab. These TCRs come from a human donor with classical Hodgkin lymphoma.

By share, this clone ranks as medium-sized. The rearrangement links TRBV19 to TRBJ2-2; D gene unclear. The CDR3 runs to 12 residues. Trimming removed 5 bases at V and 6 bases at J, with 7 bases between. The germline V gene has CDR1 LNHDA and CDR2 SQIVND (reference sequence). The CDR3 spells CASSPDPGELFF. In DNA, the CDR3 is TGTGCCAGTAGTCCCGACCCCGGGGAGCTGTTTTTT.

The gene calls are TRBV6-1 and TRBJ1-3; D is unresolved. CDR1 and CDR2 from the germline V gene are MNHNS and SASEGT. The CDR3 sequence is 13 residues long. Trimming took 8 bases from V and 0 from J, leaving 8 bases between them. The CDR3 protein is CASLVSSGNTIYF. The CDR3 region has the DNA TGTGCCAGCCTAGTCAGCTCTGGAAACACCATATATTTT.

The rearrangement joins TRBV30 to TRBJ2-1, with a weak D call TRBD2 (6 bases). The ends were cut back, 4 bases at V and 5 bases at J, with 12 bases in the middle. Germline V gene data show CDR1 as GTSNPN and CDR2 as SVGIG (reference sequence). CDR3 length: 13 residues. The CDR3 loop reads CAWTGAQDNEQFF. The DNA of the CDR3 is TGTGCCTGGACGGGAGCCCAGGACAATGAGCAGTTCTTC.

This clone was seen a few times. The chain has TRBV7-9 and TRBJ2-7; no clear D. From germline, CDR1 is SEHNR and CDR2 FQNEAQ (reference sequence). The CDR3 runs to 11 residues. Trimming shortened V by 3 bases and J by 6 bases, and 6 bases separated the two germline ends. This CDR3 reads CASSLVGEQYF. The CDR3 DNA reads as TGTGCCAGCAGCTTGGTCGGCGAGCAGTACTTC.

The chain carries TRBV14 and TRBJ1-2; D remains unclear. Trimming removed 4 bases from V and 4 bases from J, with 16 bases in between. This CDR3 is built from 15 residues. Looked up from germline, CDR1 is SGHDN and CDR2 is FVKESK. CDR3 protein: CASSPRPALFYGYTF. The CDR3 bases are TGTGCCAGCAGCCCGCGACCGGCTTTATTCTATGGCTACACCTTC.

Note on this clone: Given the absence of the conserved phenylalanine or tryptophan at the CDR3 end, a read error is likely. The DNA is left out, because the CDR3 cannot be placed on it with certainty; the CDR3 is given as TCRdb lists it. The gene calls are TRBV4-3 and TRBJ1-2; no DNA check was done on the table's D call, TRBD1. The CDR3 region is 14 residues in length, termini included. Germline CDR1 LGHNA, CDR2 YSLEER. The chain's CDR3 is CASSQDPGQGAIRL.

V and J are TRBV2 and TRBJ2-7; possibly TRBD1 or TRBD2 for D (5 bases each). The germline V gene has CDR1 SNHLY and CDR2 FYNNEI. With 3 bases removed from V and 6 bases from J, the gap between germline ends came to 18 bases. CDR3 size: 15 residues. CDR3 loop: CASSEAGGYFGEQYF. DNA of the CDR3: TGTGCCAGCAGTGAGGCTGGGGGTTATTTTGGCGAGCAGTACTTC.

The chain joins TRBV5-1 to TRBJ1-1, with D possibly TRBD1 on 6 matching bases. The ends were cut back, 4 bases at V and 4 bases at J, with 20 bases in the middle. This CDR3 contains 16 residues. The V gene's germline CDR1 is SGHRS and CDR2 YFSETQ. The CDR3 protein is CASSREGSGGGTEAFF. In nucleotides, the CDR3 is TGCGCCAGCAGCCGGGAGGGGAGTGGGGGCGGCACTGAAGCTTTCTTT.

This CDR3 is CASREGAEAFF. As DNA, the CDR3 is TGTGCCAGTAGGGAAGGGGCTGAAGCTTTCTTT. The chain employs TRBV19 and TRBJ1-1; possibly TRBD1 for D (5 bases). The germline V and J ends were trimmed by 6 bases and 6 bases, with 8 bases remaining between them. Germline V gene lookup returns CDR1 LNHDA and CDR2 SQIVND (reference sequence). The CDR3 totals 11 residues.

The J gene is TRBJ1-1, the V gene TRBV21-1. TRBV21-1 constitutes a pseudogene. The CDR3 sequence is 14 residues long. The CDR3 reads CAGESAGRNTEAFF. In DNA form, the CDR3 reads TGTGCCGGAGAGAGCGCGGGTAGGAACACTGAAGCTTTCTTT.

The chain couples TRBV5-4 to TRBJ2-5, with 9 bases fitting TRBD1. The junction had 9 bases not matched to a gene; V was cut back by 4 bases and J by 5 bases. The length of the CDR3 is 15 residues. Germline V gene sequence: CDR1 SGHNT, CDR2 YYREEE (reference sequence). CDR3 nucleotides: TGTGCCAGCAGCCCGGGACAGGGCGGGTGGGAGACCCAGTACTTC. Amino acid sequence: CASSPGQGGWETQYF. Full variable domain (outside the CDR3, taken from reference TRBV5-4 and TRBJ2-5): ETGVTQSPTHLIKTRGQQVTLRCSSQSGHNTVSWYQQALGQGPQFIFQYYREEENGRGNFPPRFSGLQFPNYSSELNVNALELDDSALYLCASSPGQGGWETQYFGPGTRLLVL.

The rearrangement uses TRBV5-6 and TRBJ1-3; TRBD1 is a possible D gene (6 bases). The CDR3 runs 15 residues. V lost 3 bases, J lost 0 bases, and 10 bases lay in between. Germline V CDR1 and CDR2: SGHDT, YYEEEE. CDR3 in DNA: TGTGCCAGCAGCTCCCAGGGGTACTCTGGAAACACCATATATTTT. Translated, it gives CASSSQGYSGNTIYF.

Written as DNA, the CDR3 is TGTGCCAGCAGCGTAGCCAGGGGGATACCAACTAATGAAAAACTGTTTTTT. Translating it yields CASSVARGIPTNEKLFF. The J gene is TRBJ1-4, the V gene TRBV9; TRBD1 aligns across 7 bases. The CDR3 length is 17 residues. V was clipped by 0 bases and J by 0 bases; unmatched bases: 5. Germline V gene lookup returns CDR1 SGDLS and CDR2 YYNGEE.

The gene calls are TRBV5-6 and TRBJ2-1, with D perhaps TRBD1 (5 bases). Germline-derived CDR1 and CDR2 are SGHDT and YYEEEE. The V and J ends lost 5 bases and 4 bases respectively, with 19 bases between them. This CDR3 is built from 16 residues. The CDR3 loop is CASSDRKKLQYNEQFF. In DNA form, the CDR3 reads TGTGCCAGCAGTGACAGAAAAAAACTTCAATACAATGAGCAGTTCTTC.

This chain connects TRBV7-6 to TRBJ2-2; 9 bases are a match to TRBD1. The CDR3 has 16 residues. J lost 5 bases, V lost 4 bases, and 8 bases had no gene match. Germline loops: CDR1 SGHVS, CDR2 FNYEAQ. As DNA, the CDR3 is TGTGCCAGCAGCTCCCCGACAGGGGGTAATACCGGGGAGCTGTTTTTT. Its protein is CASSSPTGGNTGELFF.

Many counts were recorded for this clone. The J gene is TRBJ2-2, the V gene TRBV14; D ambiguous. CDR1 is SGHDN, CDR2 FVKESK, per germline. V dropped 3 bases and J dropped 1 base, with 3 bases sitting between them. This CDR3 spans 13 amino acids. CDR3 amino acids: CASSHKNTGELFF. Written as DNA, the CDR3 is TGTGCCAGCAGCCACAAGAACACCGGGGAGCTGTTTTTT.

The chain employs TRBV6-5 and TRBJ1-4; tentative D call: TRBD1 (5 bases). V lost 0 bases and J lost 4, with 9 bases in between. Germline values: CDR1 MNHEY, CDR2 SVGAGI. The CDR3 sequence is 15 residues long. The CDR3 DNA sequence: TGTGCCAGCAGTTACTCGGGACCGAGTAATGAAAAACTGTTTTTT. This codes for CASSYSGPSNEKLFF.

This chain uses TRBV25-1 with TRBJ2-5; 15 bases are shared with TRBD2. J was trimmed by 4 bases and V by 6 bases; bases with no gene match: 9. The CDR3 loop spans 17 amino acids. Germline V gene data show CDR1 as MGHDK and CDR2 as SYGVNS. CDR3 coding DNA: TGTGCCAGCAGAACTACTTTGGGACTAGCGGGAGGAGAGACCCAGTACTTC. It specifies CASRTTLGLAGGETQYF.

The chain has TRBV7-3 and TRBJ2-1; 8 bases map to TRBD1. In germline, CDR1 is SGHTA, CDR2 FQGTGA. V shed 4 bases and J 8 bases; nucleotides not matched to a gene: 7. This CDR3 region has 14 residues. The CDR3 nucleotides are TGTGCCAGCAGCTCCCTGGACAGGGCCGATGAGCAGTTCTTC. This encodes CASSSLDRADEQFF.

The rearrangement links TRBV5-4 to TRBJ2-7; the match to TRBD2 covers 7 bases. The CDR3 contains 15 residues. Trimming cost V 4 bases and J 6 bases; bases outside gene matches: 13. Germline CDR1 is SGHNT and CDR2 is YYREEE (reference sequence). This chain's CDR3 is CASSPRPQSGGEQYF. DNA of the CDR3: TGTGCCAGCAGCCCCCGACCCCAATCGGGGGGCGAGCAGTACTTC.